This TCR beta chain was documented in a study of CD8 T cells in Susac syndrome. This clonotype was seen just once. Treatment-naive patients with stable or active relapsing-remitting disease served as multiple sclerosis controls. FACS enriched CD8+ TEMRA cells, while bulk CD8+ and CD4+ were negatively isolated. Reverse transcription used roughly 0.5 to 1 ug RNA and random hexamers. The CDR3 of TCR beta was amplified by immunoSEQ multiplex PCR across 54 Vbeta and 13 Jbeta. MiXCR, applied by TCRdb to the immunoSEQ multiplex PCR reads, yields one record per CDR3 protein. The sample holds 150,000 to 200,000 distinct CDR3 sequences; roughly 94% are singletons and the top ten take over 0.09%. Germline V lookup: CDR1 SGHAT, CDR2 FQNNGV. This CDR3 is built from 16 residues. Deletions cut 2 bases from V and 6 bases from J, with 19 bases between.

This sequence originates from a human donor with multiple sclerosis. This chain connects TRBV11-2 to TRBJ1-2; no clear D gene. The specimen sequenced was CD4+ T cells from PBMCs. Here the CDR3 DNA reads TGTGCCAGCAGCTTAATGGCGACTTCCCGTGGGGATGGCTACACCTTC. It codes for CASSLMATSRGDGYTF.